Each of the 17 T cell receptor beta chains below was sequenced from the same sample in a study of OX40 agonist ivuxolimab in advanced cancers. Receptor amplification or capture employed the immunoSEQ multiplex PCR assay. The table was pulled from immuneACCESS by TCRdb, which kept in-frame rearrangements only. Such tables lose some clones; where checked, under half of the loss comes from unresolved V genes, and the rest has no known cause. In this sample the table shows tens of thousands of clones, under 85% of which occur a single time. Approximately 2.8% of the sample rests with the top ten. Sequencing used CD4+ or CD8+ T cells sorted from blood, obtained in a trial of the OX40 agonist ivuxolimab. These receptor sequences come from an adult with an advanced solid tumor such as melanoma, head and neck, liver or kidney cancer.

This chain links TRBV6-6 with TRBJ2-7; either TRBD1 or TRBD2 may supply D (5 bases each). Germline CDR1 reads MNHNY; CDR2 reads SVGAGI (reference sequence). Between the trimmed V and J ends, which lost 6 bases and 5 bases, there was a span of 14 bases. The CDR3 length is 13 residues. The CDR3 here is CASRKRGEHEQYF. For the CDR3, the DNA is TGTGCCAGCAGGAAGAGAGGGGAGCACGAGCAGTACTTC.

As DNA, the CDR3 is TGTGCCACCTCCCGCAGCGACTATAATTCACCCCTCCACTTT. Its protein is CATSRSDYNSPLHF. The genes are TRBV19 and TRBJ1-6; D remains unclear. V lost 10 bases and J lost 3, with 13 bases in between. There are 14 residues in the CDR3. From germline, CDR1 is LNHDA and CDR2 SQIVND (reference sequence).

CDR3 sequence reads: CASSQEGGLRGETQYF. In nucleotides, the CDR3 is TGCGCCAGCAGCCAAGAGGGGGGGCTGAGGGGAGAGACCCAGTACTTC. The chain has TRBV4-1 and TRBJ2-5; weak D call: TRBD2 (7 bases). Germline loops: CDR1 MGHRA, CDR2 YSYEKL. CDR3 size: 16 residues. Trimming took 0 bases from V and 4 from J, leaving 15 bases between them.

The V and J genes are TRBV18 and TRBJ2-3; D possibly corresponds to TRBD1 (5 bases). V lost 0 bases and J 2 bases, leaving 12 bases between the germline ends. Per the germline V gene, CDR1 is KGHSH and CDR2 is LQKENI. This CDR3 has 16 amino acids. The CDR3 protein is CASSPPSRVNTDTQYF. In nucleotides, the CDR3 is TGTGCCAGCTCACCACCGTCCAGGGTAAACACAGATACGCAGTATTTT.

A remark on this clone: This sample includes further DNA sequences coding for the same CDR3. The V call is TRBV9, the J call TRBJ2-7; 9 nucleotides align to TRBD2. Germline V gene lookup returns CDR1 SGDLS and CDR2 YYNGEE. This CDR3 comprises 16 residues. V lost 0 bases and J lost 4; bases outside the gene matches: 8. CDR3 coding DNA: TGTGCCAGCAGCGTAGGGGTAGCGGGGGATGTATACGAGCAGTACTTC. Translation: CASSVGVAGDVYEQYF.

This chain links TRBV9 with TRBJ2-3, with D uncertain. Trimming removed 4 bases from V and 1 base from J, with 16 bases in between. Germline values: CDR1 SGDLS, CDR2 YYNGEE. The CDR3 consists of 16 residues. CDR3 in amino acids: CASSLTFGQGTDTQYF. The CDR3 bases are TGTGCCAGCAGCCTGACGTTCGGGCAGGGCACAGATACGCAGTATTTT.

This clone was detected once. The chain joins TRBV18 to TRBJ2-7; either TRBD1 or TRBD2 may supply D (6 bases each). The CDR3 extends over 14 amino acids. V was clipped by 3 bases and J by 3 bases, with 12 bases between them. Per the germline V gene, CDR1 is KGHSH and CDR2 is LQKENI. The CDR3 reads CASSPGGPNYEQYF. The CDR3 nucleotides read TGTGCCAGCTCACCCGGGGGCCCTAACTACGAGCAGTACTTC.

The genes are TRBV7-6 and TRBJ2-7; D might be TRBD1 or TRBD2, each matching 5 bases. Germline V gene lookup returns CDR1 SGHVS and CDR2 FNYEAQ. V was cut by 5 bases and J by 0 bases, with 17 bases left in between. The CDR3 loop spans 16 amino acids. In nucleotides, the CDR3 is TGTGCCAGCAGCCCTCGGCGAGGGGTCCCCTCCTACGAGCAGTACTTC. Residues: CASSPRRGVPSYEQYF.

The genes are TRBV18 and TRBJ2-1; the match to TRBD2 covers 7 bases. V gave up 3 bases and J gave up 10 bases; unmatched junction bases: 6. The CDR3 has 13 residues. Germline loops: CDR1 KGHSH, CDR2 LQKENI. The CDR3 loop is CASSPRGLLEQFF. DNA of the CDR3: TGTGCCAGCTCACCGAGGGGACTACTGGAGCAGTTCTTC.

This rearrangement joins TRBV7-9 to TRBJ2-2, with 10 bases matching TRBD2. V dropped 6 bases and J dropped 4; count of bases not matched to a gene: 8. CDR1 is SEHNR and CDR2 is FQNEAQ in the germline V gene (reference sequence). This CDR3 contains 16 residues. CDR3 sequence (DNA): TGTGCCAGCAGTTCCTGGACTAGCGGTACCACCGGGGAGCTGTTTTTT. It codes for CASSSWTSGTTGELFF.

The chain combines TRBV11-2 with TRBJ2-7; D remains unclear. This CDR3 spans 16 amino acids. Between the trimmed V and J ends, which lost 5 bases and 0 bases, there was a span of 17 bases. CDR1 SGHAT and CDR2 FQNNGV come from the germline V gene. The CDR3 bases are TGTGCCAGCAGCCGTAGGAGCGATTCAAGCTCCTACGAGCAGTACTTC. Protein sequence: CASSRRSDSSSYEQYF.

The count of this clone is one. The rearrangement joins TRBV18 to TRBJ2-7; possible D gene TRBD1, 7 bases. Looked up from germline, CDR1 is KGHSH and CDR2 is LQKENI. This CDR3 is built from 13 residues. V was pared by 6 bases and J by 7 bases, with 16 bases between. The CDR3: CASSPDRAGEQYF. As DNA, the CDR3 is TGTGCCAGCTCGCCAGACAGGGCGGGGGAGCAGTACTTC.

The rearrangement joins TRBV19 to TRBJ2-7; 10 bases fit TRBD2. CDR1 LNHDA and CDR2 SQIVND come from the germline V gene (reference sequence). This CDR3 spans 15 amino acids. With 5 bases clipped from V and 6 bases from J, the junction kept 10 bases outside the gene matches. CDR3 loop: CASSRDLAGEREQYF. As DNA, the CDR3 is TGTGCCAGTAGTCGGGATCTAGCGGGAGAACGCGAGCAGTACTTC.

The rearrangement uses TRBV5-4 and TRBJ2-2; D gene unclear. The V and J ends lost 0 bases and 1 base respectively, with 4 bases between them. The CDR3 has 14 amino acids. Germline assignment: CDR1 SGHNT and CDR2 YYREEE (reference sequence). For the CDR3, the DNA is TGTGCCAGCAGCTTGGCAGGGAACACCGGGGAGCTGTTTTTT. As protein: CASSLAGNTGELFF.

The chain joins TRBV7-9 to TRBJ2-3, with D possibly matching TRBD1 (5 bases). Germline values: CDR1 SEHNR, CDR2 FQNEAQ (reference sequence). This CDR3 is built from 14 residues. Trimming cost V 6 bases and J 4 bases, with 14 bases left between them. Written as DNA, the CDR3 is TGTGCCAGCAGTCCGACAGCCGGAGCAGATACGCAGTATTTT. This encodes CASSPTAGADTQYF.

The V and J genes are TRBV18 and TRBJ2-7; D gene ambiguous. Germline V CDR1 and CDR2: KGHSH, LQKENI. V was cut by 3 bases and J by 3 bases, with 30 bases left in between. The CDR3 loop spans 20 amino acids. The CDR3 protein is CASSPPVDTSTPNQLYEQYF. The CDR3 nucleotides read TGTGCCAGCTCACCTCCGGTAGACACGTCCACCCCAAACCAACTCTACGAGCAGTACTTC.

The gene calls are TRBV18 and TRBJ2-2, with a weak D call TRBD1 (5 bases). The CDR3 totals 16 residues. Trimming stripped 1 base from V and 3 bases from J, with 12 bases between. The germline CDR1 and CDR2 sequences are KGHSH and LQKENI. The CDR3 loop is CASSPLAGPDTGELFF. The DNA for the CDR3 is TGTGCCAGCTCACCACTGGCAGGGCCCGACACCGGGGAGCTGTTTTTT.